This entry describes one T cell receptor (beta chain). Original processing methods: How many nucleated cells were present was estimated from reference gene primer amplification. The table came from immunoSEQ multiplex PCR; TCRdb's copy has only in-frame clones and leaves some out. V, J and clone size are those of that table, while D and trimming were read from the DNA. The table lists around 64,000 clones, roughly 90% of them singletons, with roughly 1.5% in the top ten. The CDR3 is 14 amino acids. Looked up from germline, CDR1 is SGHRS and CDR2 is YFSETQ. V shed 6 bases, J shed 7 bases, and the junction held 9 bases outside the gene matches. The sample is drawn from a study of blood T cell repertoires in COVID-19. Study in general: There were acute and convalescent COVID-19 samples, and they came from the United States, Italy and Spain. Nucleic acid was either cDNA or gDNA, and it came from T cells, B-cell-depleted T cells, or PBMCs.

The sequence was collected from a human donor in a cohort sampled during active COVID-19. The rearrangement joins TRBV5-1 to TRBJ2-1, with TRBD2 identical over 8 bases. Sequencing was done on a sample of peripheral blood. The CDR3 DNA reads as TGCGCCAGCAAGGCGGGAGGAGGGTTTAATGAGCAGTTCTTC. Its protein is CASKAGGGFNEQFF.